These 17 T cell receptor beta chains came from one sample sequenced in a study of blood T cell repertoires in COVID-19. Measured with immunoSEQ multiplex PCR; TCRdb has only the in-frame clones, and not every one. The table lists some 100,000 clones, more than 75% of them singletons, with roughly 15% in the top ten. Sequencing input: peripheral blood. The receptors come from a human donor in a cohort sampled during active COVID-19.

The chain carries TRBV28 and TRBJ1-2, with TRBD1 matching over 11 bases. Looked up from germline, CDR1 is MDHEN and CDR2 is SYDVKM. The V segment lost 4 bases and the J segment 5 bases; nucleotides outside the gene matches: 6. The CDR3 is 15 residues long. The chain's CDR3 is CASSSAGQGGYGYTF. The CDR3 nucleotides are TGTGCCAGCAGTTCCGCGGGACAGGGGGGTTATGGCTACACCTTC.

This clone has a single count. The V call is TRBV29-1, the J call TRBJ2-7, with D unresolved. The CDR3 extends over 12 amino acids. With 8 bases removed from V and 6 bases from J, the gap between germline ends came to 17 bases. The germline V gene has CDR1 SQVTM and CDR2 ANQGSEA. The CDR3 reads CSIARNPGEQYF. The CDR3 DNA follows: TGCAGCATCGCCCGGAACCCGGGCGAGCAGTACTTC.

This chain uses TRBV5-1 with TRBJ1-1, with TRBD1 matching 7 bases. Per the germline V gene, CDR1 is SGHRS and CDR2 is YFSETQ. V dropped 3 bases and J dropped 0; count of bases not matched to a gene: 8. The CDR3 loop spans 16 amino acids. CDR3 DNA sequence: TGCGCCAGCAGCTCTAGGGGCGACAGGGTGAACACTGAAGCTTTCTTT. It yields the protein CASSSRGDRVNTEAFF.

V gene TRBV25-1 combines with J gene TRBJ2-5; the match to TRBD2 covers 12 bases. Trimming cost V 3 bases and J 1 base; bases outside gene matches: 6. The germline gives CDR1 MGHDK, CDR2 SYGVNS. The CDR3 has 17 amino acids. CDR3: CASSDPSSGGGQETQYF. CDR3 nucleotide sequence: TGTGCCAGCAGTGACCCATCTAGCGGGGGGGGCCAAGAGACCCAGTACTTC.

This clone was detected only once. The chain uses TRBV4-1 and TRBJ1-3; D might be TRBD1 (5 bases). V shed 1 base and J shed 4 bases, with 11 bases lying between them. The CDR3 contains 15 residues. CDR1 and CDR2 from the germline V gene are MGHRA and YSYEKL. The CDR3: CASSQVGLEGNTIYF. As DNA, the CDR3 is TGCGCCAGCAGCCAAGTGGGGCTCGAGGGAAACACCATATATTTT.

V and J are TRBV11-3 and TRBJ2-2; TRBD2 agrees at 7 bases. The CDR3 totals 15 residues. V lost 2 bases to trimming and J lost 4 bases; unmatched junction nucleotides: 4. The germline gives CDR1 SGHNT, CDR2 YENEEA. CDR3 residues: CASSLRGVGTGELFF. CDR3 in DNA: TGTGCCAGCAGCTTACGGGGGGTGGGCACCGGGGAGCTGTTTTTT.

V and J are TRBV7-3 and TRBJ1-1; 8 bases are a match to TRBD1. V lost 2 bases to trimming and J lost 2 bases; unmatched junction nucleotides: 10. This CDR3 is 17 amino acids long. CDR1 is SGHTA and CDR2 is FQGTGA in the germline V gene. The CDR3 DNA follows: TGTGCCAGCAGCTTATCTGGGACAGGAGGAGGTAACACTGAAGCTTTCTTT. Encoded protein: CASSLSGTGGGNTEAFF.

This chain joins TRBV19 and TRBJ2-1, with a weak D call TRBD2 (5 bases). This CDR3 has 15 residues. The germline V gene encodes CDR1 LNHDA and CDR2 SQIVND (reference sequence). Trimming took off 5 bases at V and 6 bases at J, with 17 bases between the two ends. This CDR3 is CASSGSVQLRNEQFF. The CDR3 DNA reads as TGTGCCAGTAGTGGTAGCGTCCAATTACGCAATGAGCAGTTCTTC.

The chain uses TRBV5-4 and TRBJ2-6; TRBD1 aligns across 9 bases. The CDR3 consists of 18 residues. Trimming at V came to 3 bases and at J to 0 bases, leaving 7 bases not matched to a gene. Germline V gene lookup returns CDR1 SGHNT and CDR2 YYREEE (reference sequence). In nucleotides, the CDR3 is TGTGCCAGCAGCTCGCGGACAGGGGTCTTCTCTGGGGCCAACGTCCTGACTTTC. Its translation is CASSSRTGVFSGANVLTF. Full variable domain (rest looked up from reference TRBV5-4 and TRBJ2-6): ETGVTQSPTHLIKTRGQQVTLRCSSQSGHNTVSWYQQALGQGPQFIFQYYREEENGRGNFPPRFSGLQFPNYSSELNVNALELDDSALYLCASSSRTGVFSGANVLTFGAGSRLTVL.

This chain connects TRBV6-4 to TRBJ2-5; D is possibly TRBD2 (6 bases). The CDR3 covers 14 residues. Trimming cost V 5 bases and J 2 bases, with 12 bases left between them. In germline, CDR1 is MRHNA, CDR2 SNTAGT. CDR3 in DNA: TGTGCCAGCAGTTACCTCGGGACTCAAGAGACCCAGTACTTC. Translating it yields CASSYLGTQETQYF.

The rearrangement uses TRBV6-5 and TRBJ2-2, with 10 bases matching TRBD1. V lost 5 bases, J lost 7 bases, and 7 bases stayed unmatched. The CDR3 loop spans 15 amino acids. Looked up from germline, CDR1 is MNHEY and CDR2 is SVGAGI. Written as DNA, the CDR3 is TGTGCCAGCAGTCCCGGGACAGGGGCAAACGGGGAGCTGTTTTTT. Protein product: CASSPGTGANGELFF.

The chain is built from TRBV7-2 and TRBJ1-2; the match to TRBD1 covers 8 bases. The germline V gene has CDR1 SGHTA and CDR2 FQGNSA. This CDR3 comprises 14 residues. V shed 1 base and J 8 bases; nucleotides not matched to a gene: 6. DNA for the CDR3: TGTGCCAGCAGCTTAGAGAGGACAGGGAGAGGCTACACCTTC. This gives the protein CASSLERTGRGYTF.

This chain uses TRBV5-6 with TRBJ1-1, with 7 bases aligning to TRBD1. In germline, CDR1 is SGHDT, CDR2 YYEEEE. V lost 7 bases and J lost 4; bases outside the gene matches: 16. This CDR3 is built from 16 residues. The CDR3 nucleotides are TGTGCCAGCGCCGTTCTGACAGGGTCGATTCGCACTGAAGCTTTCTTT. Protein: CASAVLTGSIRTEAFF.

The chain combines TRBV5-4 with TRBJ2-1; 7 bases align to TRBD1. CDR3 length equals 15 residues. CDR1 is SGHNT, CDR2 YYREEE, per germline (reference sequence). With 4 bases clipped from V and 1 base from J, the junction kept 5 bases outside the gene matches. The CDR3 nucleotides are TGTGCCAGCAGCAAAGACAGGGCTTCCTACAATGAGCAGTTCTTC. Its protein product is CASSKDRASYNEQFF.

The genes are TRBV28 and TRBJ1-1; D gene unclear. Germline V lookup: CDR1 MDHEN, CDR2 SYDVKM. This CDR3 contains 15 residues. V lost 6 bases and J lost 4, with 18 bases in between. This CDR3 is CASSLPGTPGTEAFF. In nucleotides, the CDR3 is TGTGCCAGCAGCCTCCCGGGAACCCCGGGCACTGAAGCTTTCTTT.

The table lists this clone with a count of one. This sequence joins TRBV3-1 (or the pseudogene TRBV3-2) and TRBJ1-4; no firm D call. The V end lost 6 bases, the J end lost 7 bases, and 18 bases lay between the germline ends. Germline-derived CDR1 and CDR2 are LGHDT and YNNKEL (reference sequence). This CDR3 has 15 amino acids. The CDR3 spells CASRNSAKPGEKLFF. In DNA form, the CDR3 reads TGTGCCAGCAGGAATTCGGCCAAGCCGGGTGAAAAACTGTTTTTT.

The J gene is TRBJ2-6, the V gene TRBV29-1, with D possibly TRBD1 on 5 matching bases. Trimming shortened V by 6 bases and J by 4 bases, and 16 bases separated the two germline ends. Germline loops: CDR1 SQVTM, CDR2 ANQGSEA. This CDR3 contains 15 residues. The CDR3 region is CSVADTRAGANVLTF. CDR3 in DNA: TGCAGCGTCGCGGACACCCGAGCCGGGGCCAACGTCCTGACTTTC.